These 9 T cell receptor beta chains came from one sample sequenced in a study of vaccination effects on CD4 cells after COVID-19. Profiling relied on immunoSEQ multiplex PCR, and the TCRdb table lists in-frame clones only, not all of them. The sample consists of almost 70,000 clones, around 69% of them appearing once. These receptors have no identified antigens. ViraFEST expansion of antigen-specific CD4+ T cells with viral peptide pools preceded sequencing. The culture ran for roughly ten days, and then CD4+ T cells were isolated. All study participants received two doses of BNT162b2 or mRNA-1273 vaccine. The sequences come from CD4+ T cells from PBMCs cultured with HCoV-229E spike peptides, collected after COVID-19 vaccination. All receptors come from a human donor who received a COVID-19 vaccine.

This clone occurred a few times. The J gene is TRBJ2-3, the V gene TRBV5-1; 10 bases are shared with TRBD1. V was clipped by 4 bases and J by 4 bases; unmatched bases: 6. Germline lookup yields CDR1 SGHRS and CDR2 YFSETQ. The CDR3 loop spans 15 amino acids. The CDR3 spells CASSAAGTGADTQYF. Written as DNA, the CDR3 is TGCGCCAGCAGCGCCGCCGGGACAGGGGCAGATACGCAGTATTTT.

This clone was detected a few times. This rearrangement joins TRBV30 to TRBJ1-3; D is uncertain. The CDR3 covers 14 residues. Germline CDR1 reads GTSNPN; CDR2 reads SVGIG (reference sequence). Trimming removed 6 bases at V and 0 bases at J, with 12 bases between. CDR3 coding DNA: TGTGCCTGCACACGGGAGCACTCTGGAAACACCATATATTTT. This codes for CACTREHSGNTIYF.

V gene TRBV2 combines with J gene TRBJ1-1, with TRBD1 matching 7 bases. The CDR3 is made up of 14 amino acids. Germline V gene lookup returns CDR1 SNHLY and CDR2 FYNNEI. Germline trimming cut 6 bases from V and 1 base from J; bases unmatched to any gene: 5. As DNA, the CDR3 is TGTGCCAGCAGAGTCAGGGGGGGGAACACTGAAGCTTTCTTT. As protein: CASRVRGGNTEAFF. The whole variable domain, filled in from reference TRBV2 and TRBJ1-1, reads EPEVTQTPSHQVTQMGQEVILRCVPISNHLYFYWYRQILGQKVEFLVSFYNNEISEKSEIFDDQFSVERPDGSNFTLKIRSTKLEDSAMYFCASRVRGGNTEAFFGQGTRLTVV.

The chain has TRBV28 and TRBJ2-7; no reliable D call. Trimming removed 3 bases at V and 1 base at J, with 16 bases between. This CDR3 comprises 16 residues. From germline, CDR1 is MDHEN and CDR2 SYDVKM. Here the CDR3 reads CASSFSLDGLSYEQYV. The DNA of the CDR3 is TGTGCCAGCAGTTTTTCTTTAGACGGTTTGTCCTACGAGCAGTACGTC.

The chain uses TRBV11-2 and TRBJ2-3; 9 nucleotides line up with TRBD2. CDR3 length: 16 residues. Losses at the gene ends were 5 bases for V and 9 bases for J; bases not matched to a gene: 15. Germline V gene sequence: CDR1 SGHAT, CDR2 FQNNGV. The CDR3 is CASSHDSGGGGGTQYF. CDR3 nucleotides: TGTGCCAGCAGCCATGATAGCGGGGGAGGGGGCGGGACGCAGTATTTT.

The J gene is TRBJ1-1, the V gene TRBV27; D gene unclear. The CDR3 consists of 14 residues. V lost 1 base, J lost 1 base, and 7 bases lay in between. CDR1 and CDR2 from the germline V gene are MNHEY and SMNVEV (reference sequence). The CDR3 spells CASSLLSRNTEAFF. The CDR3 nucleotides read TGTGCCAGCAGTTTATTGTCCAGGAACACTGAAGCTTTCTTT.

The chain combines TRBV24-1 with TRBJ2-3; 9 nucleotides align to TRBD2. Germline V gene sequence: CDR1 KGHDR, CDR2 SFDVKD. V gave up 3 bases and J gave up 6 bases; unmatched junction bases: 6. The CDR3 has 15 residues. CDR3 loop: CATSDRGTSSDTQYF. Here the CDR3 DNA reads TGTGCCACCAGTGATCGCGGGACTAGCAGCGATACGCAGTATTTT.

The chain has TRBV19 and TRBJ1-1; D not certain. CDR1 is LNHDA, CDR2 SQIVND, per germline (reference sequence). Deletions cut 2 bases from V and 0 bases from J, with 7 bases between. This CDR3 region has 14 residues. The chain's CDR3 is CASSIYSMNTEAFF. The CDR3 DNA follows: TGTGCCAGTAGTATATACTCCATGAACACTGAAGCTTTCTTT.

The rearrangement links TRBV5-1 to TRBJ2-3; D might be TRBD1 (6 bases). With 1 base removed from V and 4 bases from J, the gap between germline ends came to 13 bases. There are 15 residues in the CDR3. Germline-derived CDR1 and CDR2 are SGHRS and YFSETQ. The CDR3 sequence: CASSLQGLTADTQYF. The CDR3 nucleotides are TGCGCCAGCAGCTTGCAGGGGCTTACGGCAGATACGCAGTATTTT.